The T cell receptor (beta chain) described here comes from a study of blood T cell repertoires in COVID-19. Trimming left V 0 bases short and J 2 bases short, with 11 bases between. Germline values: CDR1 SGDLS, CDR2 YYNGEE. The CDR3 totals 15 residues. The method was immunoSEQ multiplex PCR; TCRdb's version includes in-frame clones alone and lacks a portion of them. The table includes roughly 230,000 clones, over 85% detected once. The chain couples TRBV9 to TRBJ1-2, with D tentatively TRBD1 (5 bases). The receptor's source is a woman aged 30 to 39 with acute COVID-19. The material sequenced was PBMCs or T cells enriched from blood (not recorded which). Here the CDR3 DNA reads TGTGCCAGCAGCGTAGTGGCAGGGCCGAACTATGGCTACACCTTC. Residues: CASSVVAGPNYGYTF.